The sequence of this T cell receptor (beta chain) was determined in a study of CD8+CD57+ T cells in acquired aplastic anemia. For CDR3 and TCR beta VDJ profiling, genomic DNA was the template used. TCRdb re-called the reads with MiXCR, one entry per CDR3 protein. The sample lists about 190,000 distinct CDR3 sequences, 54% occurring once. The CDR3 contains 13 residues. From germline, CDR1 is LNHDA and CDR2 SQIVND (reference sequence). V shed 6 bases, J shed 3 bases, and the junction held 2 bases outside the gene matches. What was sequenced was sorted CD4+, CD8+, or CD8+CD57+ T cells (not recorded which) from PBMCs. The V and J genes are TRBV19 and TRBJ1-5; 7 nucleotides agree with TRBD1. The TCR comes from a human donor in good health, serving as a control. The CDR3 region has the DNA TGTGCCAGTAGGGGGACAGTCAATCAGCCCCAGCATTTT. This gives the protein CASRGTVNQPQHF.